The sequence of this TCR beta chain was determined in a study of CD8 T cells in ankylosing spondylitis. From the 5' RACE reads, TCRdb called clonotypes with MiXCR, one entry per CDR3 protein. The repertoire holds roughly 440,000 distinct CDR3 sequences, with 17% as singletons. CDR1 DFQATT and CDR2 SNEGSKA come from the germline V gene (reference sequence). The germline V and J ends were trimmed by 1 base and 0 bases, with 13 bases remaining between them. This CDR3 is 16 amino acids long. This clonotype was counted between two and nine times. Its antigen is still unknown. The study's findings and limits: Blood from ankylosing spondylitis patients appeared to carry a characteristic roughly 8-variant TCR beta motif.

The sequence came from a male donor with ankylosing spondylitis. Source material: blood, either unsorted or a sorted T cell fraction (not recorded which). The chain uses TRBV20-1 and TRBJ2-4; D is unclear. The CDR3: CSARGYLRLAKNIQYF. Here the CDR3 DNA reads TGCAGTGCTAGAGGGTACCTCCGACTAGCCAAAAACATTCAGTACTTC.